One T cell receptor (beta chain) is described in this entry. Antigen: not known. CDR1 and CDR2 (germline): MDHEN, SYDVKM. The length of the CDR3 is 19 residues. V trimming: 2 bases; J trimming: 8 bases; junction bases outside the gene matches: 17. The sample is drawn from a study of shared clonotypes between healthy human individuals. Study-level background: Donors had three CD4 naive, three CD4 memory, two CD8 naive and one CD8 memory plate apiece. General study points: Apart from blood, nothing was sampled; tissue repertoires likely differ.

Profiling relied on immunoSEQ multiplex PCR, and the TCRdb table lists in-frame clones only, not all of them. Of 2 million to 2.5 million clones listed, approximately 93% were seen once; the top ten hold approximately 0.37%. The chain uses TRBV28 and TRBJ2-4, with 11 nucleotides matching TRBD2. The TCR sequence derives from a man between 18 and 29 years old in good health. Some clones in this sample may be carry-over from other donors' samples. Sequencing used naive CD4+ T cells from PBMCs. The subset: CD45RA+ positively selected. This CDR3 reads CASSLTSYNSLAGEDIQYF. In DNA, the CDR3 is TGTGCCAGCAGTTTAACCTCTTATAACTCACTAGCGGGAGAAGACATTCAGTACTTC.